A single sample gave rise to the 31 T cell receptor beta chains below, sequenced in a study of read filtering for tumor transcriptome and immune sequencing. From around 440 ng of RNA, a library with molecular barcoded alpha/delta and beta/gamma adaptors was made. TCRdb reanalysed the reads using MiXCR and keeps one entry per CDR3 protein. The sample yields around 40,000 distinct CDR3 sequences, approximately 12% seen once. The sample taken for sequencing was a population of CD138-negative cells sorted from bone marrow. These receptors came from a donor at least 40 years old with multiple myeloma.

A word on this clonotype: This likely stems from a read error, as it lies one base from a far larger clone. The rearrangement joins TRBV6-6 to TRBJ2-1, with 8 bases aligning to TRBD2. V trimming: 4 bases; J trimming: 8 bases; junction bases outside the gene matches: 10. The CDR3 has 15 residues. Germline V gene sequence: CDR1 MNHNY, CDR2 SVGAGI (reference sequence). CDR3 region: CASSSHGAGGYEQFF. DNA of the CDR3: TGTGCCAGCAGTTCCCACGGGGCGGGGGGCTATGAGCAGTTCTTC.

The table lists this clonotype with many counts. V usage is TRBV20-1 and J usage is TRBJ1-2; D is unclear. Deletions cut 3 bases from V and 2 bases from J, with 7 bases between. Germline V lookup: CDR1 DFQATT, CDR2 SNEGSKA (reference sequence). The CDR3 runs 12 residues. The CDR3 nucleotides are TGCAGTGCTAGGTCAAGAAACTATGGCTACACCTTC. Translation: CSARSRNYGYTF.

This clonotype was seen repeatedly, ten times or more. The V and J genes are TRBV7-9 and TRBJ1-5; D ambiguous. V dropped 1 base and J dropped 5 bases, with 3 bases sitting between them. This CDR3 has 12 amino acids. Germline V gives CDR1 SEHNR, CDR2 FQNEAQ (reference sequence). In DNA form, the CDR3 reads TGTGCCAGCAGCTTAGTGCATCAGCCCCAGCATTTT. It specifies CASSLVHQPQHF.

In this sample, this clonotype turned up a few times. This chain uses TRBV2 with TRBJ2-2, with unresolved D. Between the trimmed V and J ends, which lost 6 bases and 4 bases, there was a span of 9 bases. CDR3 size: 13 residues. The germline CDR1 and CDR2 sequences are SNHLY and FYNNEI. This CDR3 reads CASRASSTGELFF. The CDR3 DNA is TGTGCCAGCAGGGCATCCAGCACCGGGGAGCTGTTTTTT.

This clonotype was counted between two and nine times. This chain joins TRBV12-3 or TRBV12-4 and TRBJ2-3, with TRBD1 matching over 7 bases. With V trimmed by 6 bases and J by 0 bases, 6 bases remained unmatched. The CDR3 consists of 15 residues. Here the CDR3 reads CASSPKTGSTDTQYF. CDR3 nucleotides: TGTGCCAGCAGCCCAAAGACAGGGAGCACAGATACGCAGTATTTT.

Ten or more counts support this clonotype. The chain uses TRBV7-2 and TRBJ2-1; 9 positions match TRBD2. CDR3 length equals 16 residues. Losses at the gene ends were 3 bases for V and 2 bases for J; bases not matched to a gene: 5. Germline V lookup: CDR1 SGHTA, CDR2 FQGNSA. CDR3 sequence reads: CASSFGGGGAYNEQFF. The CDR3 coding sequence is TGTGCCAGCAGCTTTGGAGGCGGGGGGGCCTACAATGAGCAGTTCTTC.

This clonotype has a count of ten or more. The CDR3 region has the DNA TGTGCCAGCACTAGAGGGGGTGGGGGCCAAGAGACCCAGTACTTC. Its translation is CASTRGGGGQETQYF. The gene calls are TRBV7-2 and TRBJ2-5; D perhaps matches TRBD1 (6 bases). Trimming removed 7 bases at V and 1 base at J, with 16 bases between. Germline V gene sequence: CDR1 SGHTA, CDR2 FQGNSA. The CDR3 sequence is 15 residues long.

This clonotype was observed a few times. This chain joins TRBV7-2 and TRBJ2-5, with a tentative D call TRBD2 (6 bases). The CDR3 sequence is 16 residues long. In germline, CDR1 is SGHTA, CDR2 FQGNSA. V lost 10 bases and J lost 5, with 26 bases in between. The chain's CDR3 is CAISTRRGRIRETQYF. CDR3 DNA sequence: TGTGCCATCTCAACCCGGCGGGGACGGATCCGGGAGACCCAGTACTTC.

The CDR3 region has the DNA TGTGCCAGTAGTCCCGGGCAGTCCAATGAGCAGTTCTTC. Protein: CASSPGQSNEQFF. The chain couples TRBV19 to TRBJ2-1, with no clear D. The germline CDR1 and CDR2 sequences are LNHDA and SQIVND (reference sequence). This CDR3 spans 13 amino acids. V was clipped by 5 bases and J by 6 bases, with 11 bases between them.

There are many counts of this clonotype. This sequence joins TRBV18 and TRBJ1-1; TRBD1 aligns across 9 bases. Unmatched junction bases numbered 6, after V lost 3 bases and J lost 4 bases. This CDR3 region has 15 residues. CDR1 is KGHSH and CDR2 is LQKENI in the germline V gene. Here the CDR3 DNA reads TGTGCCAGCTCACCTCAGGACAGGGGAGGCACTGAAGCTTTCTTT. Translation gives CASSPQDRGGTEAFF. Full variable domain (missing parts from reference TRBV18 and TRBJ1-1): NAGVMQNPRHLVRRRGQEARLRCSPMKGHSHVYWYRQLPEEGLKFMVYLQKENIIDESGMPKERFSAEFPKEGPSILRIQQVVRGDSAAYFCASSPQDRGGTEAFFGQGTRLTVV.

Many counts were recorded for this clonotype. The chain carries TRBV10-3 and TRBJ2-1; 10 bases match TRBD2. The CDR3 contains 15 residues. Germline CDR1 reads ENHRY; CDR2 reads SYGVKD. Germline trimming cut 4 bases from V and 8 bases from J; bases unmatched to any gene: 8. The CDR3, as DNA: TGTGCCATCAGTGCTTCGAGCGGGGGGGCCCATGAGCAGTTCTTC. As protein: CAISASSGGAHEQFF.

A note on this clonotype: The conserved phenylalanine or tryptophan is not found at the CDR3 terminus, so this likely reflects a read error. The DNA is omitted, as the CDR3 cannot be located on it reliably, and the CDR3 follows TCRdb's listing. This chain connects TRBV18 to TRBJ2-1; the table's D gene call, TRBD2, was not cross checked with the DNA. The CDR3 has 13 amino acids, counting both end residues. Looked up from germline, CDR1 is KGHSH and CDR2 is LQKENI. CDR3 in amino acids: CASSGTTYNEQIC.

In its sample, this clonotype was seen many times. This chain joins TRBV18 and TRBJ2-3; TRBD1 aligns across 7 bases. V lost 1 base to trimming and J lost 4 bases; unmatched junction nucleotides: 8. In germline, CDR1 is KGHSH, CDR2 LQKENI. The CDR3 runs to 16 residues. DNA for the CDR3: TGTGCCAGCTCACCACAGGGGGCGCTTTTCCCAGATACGCAGTATTTT. Encoded protein: CASSPQGALFPDTQYF.

This clonotype was counted ten times or more. This chain uses TRBV19 with TRBJ2-3; D not resolved. The CDR3 has 13 amino acids. V lost 8 bases and J lost 6, with 15 bases in between. Per the germline V gene, CDR1 is LNHDA and CDR2 is SQIVND (reference sequence). The CDR3 DNA reads as TGTGCCAGTCGCCTACACTTGGGCGATACGCAGTATTTT. This sequence encodes CASRLHLGDTQYF.

This clonotype was counted many times. V usage is TRBV7-2 and J usage is TRBJ2-3, with D uncertain. This CDR3 contains 14 residues. V was clipped by 5 bases and J by 0 bases, with 9 bases between them. CDR1 and CDR2 (germline): SGHTA, FQGNSA. DNA for the CDR3: TGTGCCAGCAGCATAAGACAAAGCACAGATACGCAGTATTTT. It codes for CASSIRQSTDTQYF.

The V and J genes are TRBV7-9 and TRBJ2-3, with D perhaps matching TRBD2 (6 bases). Germline assignment: CDR1 SEHNR and CDR2 FQNEAQ (reference sequence). V was shortened by 5 bases and J by 2 bases, with 20 bases between the two germline ends. This CDR3 has 17 residues. CDR3 coding DNA: TGTGCCAGCAGCCCAACCACCGGGGCGGGGTCCACAGATACGCAGTATTTT. It codes for CASSPTTGAGSTDTQYF.

Turning to this clonotype: This clone may be a read error of a much larger clone one base away. The chain joins TRBV7-9 to TRBJ2-7; no definite D call. CDR1 and CDR2 (germline): SEHNR, FQNEAQ (reference sequence). The CDR3 loop spans 12 amino acids. CDR3 DNA: TGTGCCGGCAGCCTGGAATTCTACGAGCAGTACTTC. This translates into CAGSLEFYEQYF. Supplemented by reference TRBV7-9 and TRBJ2-7, the full variable domain reads DTGVSQNPRHKITKRGQNVTFRCDPISEHNRLYWYRQTLGQGPEFLTYFQNEAQLEKSRLLSDRFSAERPKGSFSTLEIQRTEQGDSAMYLCAGSLEFYEQYFGPGTRLTVT.

This clonotype was detected many times. The rearrangement links TRBV7-9 to TRBJ2-2; a weak D match, TRBD1 (5 bases). With 3 bases removed from V and 6 bases from J, the gap between germline ends came to 8 bases. CDR1 and CDR2 (germline): SEHNR, FQNEAQ (reference sequence). This CDR3 is built from 13 residues. The CDR3 DNA follows: TGTGCCAGCAGCTTCGGACACGCCGGGGAGCTGTTTTTT. This translates into CASSFGHAGELFF. Drawing the rest from reference TRBV7-9 and TRBJ2-2, the complete variable domain is DTGVSQNPRHKITKRGQNVTFRCDPISEHNRLYWYRQTLGQGPEFLTYFQNEAQLEKSRLLSDRFSAERPKGSFSTLEIQRTEQGDSAMYLCASSFGHAGELFFGEGSRLTVL.

Details on this clonotype: The junction departs from the called germline gene at one end, perhaps through a read error. The rearrangement links TRBV20-1 to TRBJ2-1; perhaps D is TRBD1 or TRBD2 (5 bases each). Germline-derived CDR1 and CDR2 are DFQATT and SNEGSKA (reference sequence). This CDR3 contains 15 residues. This CDR3 is CSARGDPPYGNKQFF. CDR3 nucleotides: TGCAGTGCTAGAGGGGACCCACCTTACGGCAATAAGCAGTTCTTC.

This clonotype was recorded many times. J is TRBJ2-1 and V is TRBV28; D remains ambiguous. CDR1 is MDHEN and CDR2 is SYDVKM in the germline V gene. Trimming stripped 5 bases from V and 10 bases from J, with 15 bases between. CDR3 length: 13 amino acids. In DNA form, the CDR3 reads TGTGCCAGCAGTCCTAAGGTTACCCGCGAGCAGTTCTTC. It specifies CASSPKVTREQFF.

This clonotype was observed many times. The chain carries TRBV19 and TRBJ2-1; D not resolved. The CDR3 has 16 amino acids. V lost 5 bases to trimming and J lost 2 bases, with 16 bases between them. CDR1 and CDR2 (germline): LNHDA, SQIVND (reference sequence). CDR3 DNA sequence: TGTGCCAGTAGTGTTCTCATGACGCCCCCCTACAATGAGCAGTTCTTC. Its protein is CASSVLMTPPYNEQFF. Using reference TRBV19 and TRBJ2-1 for the parts outside the CDR3, the full variable domain is DGGITQSPKYLFRKEGQNVTLSCEQNLNHDAMYWYRQDPGQGLRLIYYSQIVNDFQKGDIAEGYSVSREKKESFPLTVTSAQKNPTAFYLCASSVLMTPPYNEQFFGPGTRLTVL.

This clonotype has a count of ten or more. The chain employs TRBV7-9 and TRBJ2-3; 10 nucleotides agree with TRBD1. CDR3 length equals 17 residues. CDR1 SEHNR and CDR2 FQNEAQ come from the germline V gene (reference sequence). With 6 bases clipped from V and 4 bases from J, the junction kept 13 bases outside the gene matches. In DNA form, the CDR3 reads TGTGCCAGCAGACCACGATTGGGACAGGGGACGGCAGATACGCAGTATTTT. Protein: CASRPRLGQGTADTQYF.

This clonotype was seen at least ten times. The junction departs from germline at one end; a sequencing error may be responsible. The chain employs TRBV20-1 and TRBJ2-3; TRBD1 matches at 8 bases. The CDR3 is 12 residues long. Germline CDR1 and CDR2: DFQATT and SNEGSKA (reference sequence). CDR3 nucleotides: TGCAGTGCTACAGGGGGCACAGGTACGCAGTATTTT. Protein product: CSATGGTGTQYF.

This clonotype has at least ten counts. The chain carries TRBV29-1 and TRBJ2-5; TRBD1 matches 7 bases. CDR1 and CDR2 (germline): SQVTM, ANQGSEA. V lost 7 bases, J lost 0 bases, and 20 bases stayed unmatched. This CDR3 spans 18 amino acids. DNA of the CDR3: TGCAGCGCCTCGACGGTAGGGGGCTCTTTTTTGTACCAAGAGACCCAGTACTTC. Translated: CSASTVGGSFLYQETQYF.

A remark on this clonotype: Being one base from a much bigger clone, this may be a read error. V usage is TRBV7-3 and J usage is TRBJ2-3; the D gene is possibly TRBD2 (6 bases). This CDR3 spans 14 amino acids. Looked up from germline, CDR1 is SGHTA and CDR2 is FQGTGA. Here the CDR3 reads CSSSLTGGEDTQYF. In DNA form, the CDR3 reads TGTTCCAGCAGCTTAACAGGAGGGGAGGATACGCAGTATTTT.

This clonotype was recorded many times. The rearrangement joins TRBV28 to TRBJ1-6, with no clear D. From germline, CDR1 is MDHEN and CDR2 SYDVKM. The CDR3 is made up of 13 amino acids. V lost 2 bases and J lost 10, with 9 bases in between. The CDR3, as DNA: TGTGCCAGCAGTTTACCGGGAGTATCACCCCTCCACTTT. This gives the protein CASSLPGVSPLHF. Combining the CDR3 with reference TRBV28 and TRBJ1-6 gives the whole variable domain DVKVTQSSRYLVKRTGEKVFLECVQDMDHENMFWYRQDPGLGLRLIYFSYDVKMKEKGDIPEGYSVSREKKERFSLILESASTNQTSMYLCASSLPGVSPLHFGNGTRLTVT.

This clonotype was recorded many times. This rearrangement joins TRBV20-1 to TRBJ2-7; a possible D gene is TRBD1 (6 bases). The CDR3 contains 13 residues. Germline V gene sequence: CDR1 DFQATT, CDR2 SNEGSKA (reference sequence). Trimming left V 1 base short and J 4 bases short, with 11 bases between. CDR3 amino acids: CSARGSTGYEQYF. CDR3 DNA: TGCAGTGCTAGAGGGTCGACAGGTTACGAGCAGTACTTC.

This clonotype appeared many times. This chain connects TRBV6-1 to TRBJ1-1; D might be TRBD1 (6 bases). Looked up from germline, CDR1 is MNHNS and CDR2 is SASEGT. Trimming took off 1 base at V and 5 bases at J, with 11 bases between the two ends. CDR3 size: 14 residues. The CDR3 spells CASSEVFRGTEAFF. The CDR3 coding sequence is TGTGCCAGCAGTGAAGTTTTTAGGGGGACTGAAGCTTTCTTT.

This clonotype was seen at least ten times. The chain is built from TRBV20-1 and TRBJ2-5, with D tentatively TRBD2 (6 bases). V gave up 5 bases and J gave up 4 bases, with 8 bases separating them. Germline CDR1 reads DFQATT; CDR2 reads SNEGSKA (reference sequence). This CDR3 is 11 amino acids long. The CDR3 region has the DNA TGCAGTGCTCAGGGAGGAGAGACCCAGTACTTC. Translated, it gives CSAQGGETQYF.

This clonotype was seen at least ten times. CDR3 in amino acids: CASSLQQGNNEQFF. DNA of the CDR3: TGTGCCAGCAGCCTACAACAGGGGAACAATGAGCAGTTCTTC. The chain joins TRBV7-9 to TRBJ2-1; TRBD1 agrees at 7 bases. V was pared by 5 bases and J by 5 bases, with 6 bases of the junction left unmatched. Germline V gene lookup returns CDR1 SEHNR and CDR2 FQNEAQ (reference sequence). This CDR3 is built from 14 residues.

This chain joins TRBV12-3 or TRBV12-4 and TRBJ1-2, with TRBD1 matching 9 bases. The ends lost 6 bases at V and 4 bases at J; junction bases unmatched: 6. This CDR3 region has 14 residues. CDR3 protein: CASSRQGGPYGYTF. Here the CDR3 DNA reads TGTGCCAGCAGCCGACAGGGGGGACCCTATGGCTACACCTTC.